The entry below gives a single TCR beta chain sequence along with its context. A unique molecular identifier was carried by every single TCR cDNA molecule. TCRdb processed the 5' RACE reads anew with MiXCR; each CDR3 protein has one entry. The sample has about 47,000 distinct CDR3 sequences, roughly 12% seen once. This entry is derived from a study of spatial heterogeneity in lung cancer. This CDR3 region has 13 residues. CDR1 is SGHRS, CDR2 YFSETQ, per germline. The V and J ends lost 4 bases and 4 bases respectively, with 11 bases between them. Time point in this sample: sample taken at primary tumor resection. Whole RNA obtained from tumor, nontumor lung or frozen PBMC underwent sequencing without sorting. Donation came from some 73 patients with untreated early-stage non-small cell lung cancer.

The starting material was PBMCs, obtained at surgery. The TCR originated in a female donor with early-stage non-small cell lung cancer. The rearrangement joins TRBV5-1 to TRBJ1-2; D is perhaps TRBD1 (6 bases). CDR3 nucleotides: TGCGCCAGCAGCCACAGGGAGTCCTATGGCTACACCTTC. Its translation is CASSHRESYGYTF.